The 23 T cell receptor beta chains reported below all come from one sample, sequenced in a study of spatial heterogeneity in lung cancer. Time point meaning: sample taken at primary tumor resection. What these receptors recognize is not known. Study outcomes and limitations: Expanded alpha and beta TCR counts within tumors tracked tumor mutation counts.

Each CDR3 protein is one row after TCRdb ran MiXCR on the 5' RACE reads. This sample has around 7,400 distinct CDR3 sequences, with roughly 6.5% found just once. The sequenced sample was lung tumor tissue, obtained at surgery. Receptor source: a male donor with early-stage non-small cell lung cancer.

In its sample, this clonotype ranks as medium-sized. The chain combines TRBV5-1 with TRBJ2-5; either TRBD1 or TRBD2 may supply D (5 bases each). Germline V lookup: CDR1 SGHRS, CDR2 YFSETQ. The CDR3 has 13 residues. V lost 4 bases, J lost 4 bases, and 11 bases lay in between. CDR3 in amino acids: CASSIGTLETQYF. CDR3 in DNA: TGCGCCAGCAGCATCGGGACGCTAGAGACCCAGTACTTC.

This clonotype occurred many times. This chain links TRBV5-5 with TRBJ2-3; D perhaps matches TRBD1 (6 bases). The CDR3 extends over 17 amino acids. V was clipped by 4 bases and J by 3 bases, with 21 bases between them. Germline V CDR1 and CDR2: SGHKS, YYEKEE (reference sequence). The CDR3 sequence is CASSAGQPELVTDTQYF. As DNA, the CDR3 is TGTGCCAGCAGCGCAGGACAGCCAGAGCTGGTGACAGATACGCAGTATTTT.

This clonotype has ten or more counts. This rearrangement joins TRBV7-2 to TRBJ2-7, with a possible D match to TRBD1 (5 bases). Between the trimmed V and J ends, which lost 6 bases and 6 bases, there was a span of 21 bases. The CDR3 is 15 amino acids. Germline lookup yields CDR1 SGHTA and CDR2 FQGNSA. The CDR3 DNA reads as TGTGCCAGCAGTCCCAGCGCAGGGCGGCGAGGCGAGCAGTACTTC. Translating it yields CASSPSAGRRGEQYF.

This clonotype was found a few times. The chain has TRBV28 and TRBJ1-4; weak D call: TRBD1 (6 bases). The CDR3 extends over 12 amino acids. Per the germline V gene, CDR1 is MDHEN and CDR2 is SYDVKM. The germline V and J ends were trimmed by 10 bases and 8 bases, with 14 bases remaining between them. CDR3 DNA sequence: TGTGCCACCACCAGGGGTCCCGAAAAACTGTTTTTT. As protein: CATTRGPEKLFF.

The CDR3 protein is CASSYSTYRRPTDTQYF. CDR3 nucleotides: TGTGCCAGCAGTTACTCGACCTACAGGAGGCCCACAGATACGCAGTATTTT. The rearrangement uses TRBV6-2 or TRBV6-3 and TRBJ2-3, with D perhaps given as TRBD1 or TRBD2 (5 bases each). The CDR3 runs to 17 residues. Germline lookup yields CDR1 MNHEY and CDR2 SVGEGT. Trimming took 0 bases from V and 2 from J, leaving 15 bases between them.

In its sample, this clonotype is medium-sized. The gene calls are TRBV18 and TRBJ1-4; possible D gene TRBD1, 5 bases. V gave up 4 bases and J gave up 5 bases, with 14 bases separating them. The length of the CDR3 is 15 residues. Germline loops: CDR1 KGHSH, CDR2 LQKENI. The DNA of the CDR3 is TGTGCCAGCTCACGTTCAAAGGGACCAAATGAAAAACTGTTTTTT. Its translation is CASSRSKGPNEKLFF.

This clonotype was seen at least ten times. The chain recombines TRBV12-3 or TRBV12-4 with TRBJ1-1; possibly TRBD1 for D (5 bases). This CDR3 region has 14 residues. V was clipped by 5 bases and J by 10 bases, with 20 bases between them. In DNA, the CDR3 is TGTGCCAGCAGTCAACGACTACTCAGGGTCGGAGCTTTCTTT. Protein: CASSQRLLRVGAFF.

There are many counts of this clonotype. The CDR3 nucleotides read TGTGCCAGCAAACCTGGGGGTGGGGGCGGCACTGAAGCTTTCTTT. It specifies CASKPGGGGGTEAFF. The V call is TRBV28, the J call TRBJ1-1; tentative D call: TRBD1 (6 bases). From germline, CDR1 is MDHEN and CDR2 SYDVKM. The CDR3 is 15 residues long. Trimming left V 7 bases short and J 4 bases short, with 19 bases between. The whole variable domain, filled in from reference TRBV28 and TRBJ1-1, reads DVKVTQSSRYLVKRTGEKVFLECVQDMDHENMFWYRQDPGLGLRLIYFSYDVKMKEKGDIPEGYSVSREKKERFSLILESASTNQTSMYLCASKPGGGGGTEAFFGQGTRLTVV.

This clonotype is medium-sized in the sample. The chain recombines TRBV12-3 or TRBV12-4 with TRBJ1-3, with a possible D match to TRBD1 (6 bases). The CDR3 extends over 16 amino acids. V lost 4 bases and J lost 2, with 15 bases in between. Written as DNA, the CDR3 is TGTGCCAGCAGTTACAGGGTTCTCTCTACTGGAAACACCATATATTTT. It specifies CASSYRVLSTGNTIYF.

This clonotype was recorded many times. The chain joins TRBV4-3 to TRBJ2-6; D remains ambiguous. This CDR3 region has 16 residues. V dropped 0 bases and J dropped 2 bases, with 8 bases sitting between them. CDR1 and CDR2 (germline): LGHNA, YSLEER. CDR3 sequence: CASSQDGSAGANVLTF. The DNA for the CDR3 is TGCGCCAGCAGCCAAGATGGTTCTGCTGGGGCCAACGTCCTGACTTTC.

Judged by abundance, this clonotype is medium-sized (0.01 to 0.1%). V and J are TRBV20-1 and TRBJ2-1; 9 bases agree with TRBD2. Germline loops: CDR1 DFQATT, CDR2 SNEGSKA (reference sequence). Unmatched junction bases numbered 1, after V lost 2 bases and J lost 2 bases. The CDR3 loop spans 14 amino acids. The CDR3 region is CSARRGGAYNEQFF. The DNA of the CDR3 is TGCAGTGCTAGACGCGGGGGGGCCTACAATGAGCAGTTCTTC.

V is TRBV7-2 and J is TRBJ2-7; possibly TRBD2 for D (6 bases). Trimming cost V 5 bases and J 0 bases, with 14 bases left between them. The CDR3 length is 15 residues. Germline V CDR1 and CDR2: SGHTA, FQGNSA. CDR3 amino acids: CASSQSMGLSYEQYF. Here the CDR3 DNA reads TGTGCCAGCAGCCAATCAATGGGACTCTCCTACGAGCAGTACTTC.

This clonotype was seen a handful of times. The V gene is TRBV18, the J gene TRBJ1-4; a weak D match, TRBD1 (5 bases). The CDR3 runs 14 residues. CDR1 is KGHSH, CDR2 LQKENI, per germline. V shed 2 bases and J shed 7 bases, with 11 bases lying between them. Written as DNA, the CDR3 is TGTGCCAGCTCACCAGGCGTAGGGGCTGAAAAACTGTTTTTT. Protein: CASSPGVGAEKLFF.

This clonotype is medium-sized. The chain uses TRBV5-1 and TRBJ2-2, with TRBD1 matching over 10 bases. Germline V CDR1 and CDR2: SGHRS, YFSETQ. V dropped 8 bases and J dropped 7; count of bases not matched to a gene: 8. This CDR3 has 14 amino acids. The CDR3 protein is CASSGQGVIGELFF. CDR3 nucleotides: TGCGCCAGTTCTGGACAGGGGGTTATCGGGGAGCTGTTTTTT.

Ten or more counts support this clonotype. CDR3 in DNA: TGTGCCAGCCGGGACCCCCCAGATGAGCAGTTCTTC. Its translation is CASRDPPDEQFF. The chain joins TRBV28 to TRBJ2-1, with D possibly called TRBD1 or TRBD2 (5 bases each). Trimming shortened V by 8 bases and J by 8 bases, and 13 bases separated the two germline ends. Per germline, CDR1 MDHEN and CDR2 SYDVKM. The CDR3 extends over 12 amino acids.

This clonotype was picked up many times. V and J are TRBV19 and TRBJ1-5; no clear D. The CDR3 has 13 amino acids. Between the trimmed V and J ends, which lost 5 bases and 5 bases, there was a span of 10 bases. Germline CDR1 is LNHDA and CDR2 is SQIVND (reference sequence). As DNA, the CDR3 is TGTGCCAGTAGTCTCAGACGAGATCAGCCCCAGCATTTT. Its protein product is CASSLRRDQPQHF.

The chain couples TRBV28 to TRBJ2-7, with D possibly TRBD1 on 5 matching bases. This CDR3 contains 14 residues. V was cut by 4 bases and J by 2 bases, with 12 bases left in between. Germline V gene sequence: CDR1 MDHEN, CDR2 SYDVKM. The CDR3 DNA reads as TGTGCCAGCAGTTCAAATGACAGCCCCTACGAGCAGTACTTC. Amino acid sequence: CASSSNDSPYEQYF.

The rearrangement links TRBV29-1 to TRBJ2-1, with 12 bases matching TRBD2. The CDR3 contains 16 residues. CDR1 is SQVTM, CDR2 ANQGSEA, per germline. Trimming cost V 3 bases and J 7 bases; bases outside gene matches: 10. CDR3 coding DNA: TGCAGCGTTGACTCTCCCGGACTAGCGGGAACGAATGAGCAGTTCTTC. Protein product: CSVDSPGLAGTNEQFF.

This clonotype occurred once. This may be a read error: a much more frequent sequence differs by one nucleotide. The rearrangement joins TRBV6-5 to TRBJ1-6; D uncertain. This CDR3 comprises 15 residues. Germline assignment: CDR1 MNHEY and CDR2 SVGAGI. The CDR3 loop reads CTSSYGPVRDSPLHF. CDR3 sequence (DNA): TGTACCAGCAGTTACGGGCCAGTGAGGGATTCACCCCTCCACTTT.

At least ten counts were recorded for this clonotype. V gene TRBV15 combines with J gene TRBJ2-1; D perhaps matches TRBD2 (6 bases). The CDR3 has 13 amino acids. Germline CDR1 reads LNHNV; CDR2 reads YYDKDF (reference sequence). The V end lost 3 bases, the J end lost 6 bases, and 9 bases lay between the germline ends. The CDR3 loop reads CATSRTSFNEQFF. CDR3 nucleotide sequence: TGTGCCACCAGCAGGACTAGTTTCAATGAGCAGTTCTTC.

This clonotype was detected ten times or more. The genes are TRBV28 and TRBJ1-2; possible D gene TRBD1, 6 bases. V gave up 6 bases and J gave up 4 bases, with 18 bases separating them. The CDR3 has 15 amino acids. CDR1 and CDR2 from the germline V gene are MDHEN and SYDVKM. In nucleotides, the CDR3 is TGTGCCAGCAGACCCTCCGACAGGACGACCTATGGCTACACCTTC. Protein sequence: CASRPSDRTTYGYTF.

By frequency in the sample, this clonotype is medium-sized (0.01 to 0.1%). The gene calls are TRBV5-5 and TRBJ1-4, with unresolved D. This CDR3 spans 15 amino acids. Trimming removed 3 bases from V and 0 bases from J, with 9 bases in between. Germline CDR1 SGHKS, CDR2 YYEKEE (reference sequence). This CDR3 reads CASSSHRTTNEKLFF. The CDR3 DNA reads TGTGCCAGCAGCTCCCACAGAACAACTAATGAAAAACTGTTTTTT. Combining the CDR3 with reference TRBV5-5 and TRBJ1-4 gives the whole variable domain DAGVTQSPTHLIKTRGQQVTLRCSPISGHKSVSWYQQVLGQGPQFIFQYYEKEERGRGNFPDRFSARQFPNYSSELNVNALLLGDSALYLCASSSHRTTNEKLFFGSGTQLSVL.

By its share, this clonotype is medium-sized (0.01 to 0.1%). This chain connects TRBV25-1 to TRBJ1-4; D unresolved. V was cut by 8 bases and J by 0 bases, with 19 bases left in between. In germline, CDR1 is MGHDK, CDR2 SYGVNS. This CDR3 spans 17 amino acids. The CDR3 DNA reads TGTGCCAGCCAAGAGTCCGGAGGAGGCGCAACTAATGAAAAACTGTTTTTT. Residues: CASQESGGGATNEKLFF.